There are many counts of the clone carrying this TCR beta chain. Its antigen remains unknown. The data were taken from a study of spatial heterogeneity in lung cancer. Overall study context: Combinations of a unique TCR and a UMI were tallied in raw reads, and on average each appeared more than ten times.

TCRdb called the 5' RACE reads again in MiXCR, with one record for every CDR3 protein. The profile shows about 13,000 distinct CDR3 sequences, around 3.1% of them singletons. CDR3 length: 14 amino acids. CDR1 and CDR2 from the germline V gene are MNHNY and SVGAGI (reference sequence). With V trimmed by 6 bases and J by 4 bases, 5 bases remained unmatched. Whole-study findings and limits: Mutation counts in tumors were tracked by counts of expanded intratumoral alpha and beta TCRs.

Time point in this sample: sample taken at primary tumor resection. The receptor's source is a male donor with early-stage non-small cell lung cancer. Sample: lung tumor tissue, taken at surgery. The chain uses TRBV6-6 and TRBJ1-5; 8 nucleotides match TRBD1. The chain's CDR3 is CASRDRDRNQPQHF. Written as DNA, the CDR3 is TGTGCCAGCAGGGACAGGGACCGTAATCAGCCCCAGCATTTT.